This is a list of T cell receptor beta chains from one sample in a study of T-cell reconstitution after alpha-beta-depleted transplantation in children. TCRdb independently ran MiXCR on the PCR reads; one entry per CDR3 protein. In the table there are 450,000 to 600,000 distinct CDR3 sequences, 10% to 15% of which are singletons. The material sequenced was PBMCs, mostly from graft donor cells, taken 360 days after TCRalphabeta/CD19-depleted stem cell transplant. All receptors derive from a male patient younger than 18 who had a stem cell transplant for acute myeloid leukemia, so the T cells may come from the graft donor. Each CDR3 is given with its conserved first and last residue. D genes are given only for firm matches. Rows give clone size only sometimes, using once, few, many, or a class for an expanded clone.

CDR3aa: CASSQDGQRDSYEQYF; CDR3nt: TGTGCCAGCAGCCAAGACGGGCAGCGCGACTCCTACGAGCAGTACTTC; v_gene: TRBV3-1; d_gene: .; j_gene: TRBJ2-7; abundance: many
CDR3aa: CASSFRTGEHEQYF; CDR3nt: TGTGCCAGCAGCTTTCGGACGGGCGAACACGAGCAGTACTTC; v_gene: TRBV7-9; d_gene: .; j_gene: TRBJ2-7; abundance: few
CDR3aa: CASSWDTSYEQYF; CDR3nt: TGTGCCAGCAGCTGGGACACTTCCTACGAGCAGTACTTC; v_gene: TRBV12-3/TRBV12-4; d_gene: .; j_gene: TRBJ2-7; abundance: .
CDR3aa: CASSYSSLAVNEQYF; CDR3nt: TGTGCCAGCAGTTACTCGAGTTTAGCGGTAAACGAGCAGTACTTC; v_gene: TRBV6-5; d_gene: .; j_gene: TRBJ2-7; abundance: many
CDR3aa: CASSYRTGQVTYEQYF; CDR3nt: TGTGCCAGCAGTTACCGGACGGGACAGGTTACCTACGAGCAGTACTTC; v_gene: TRBV6-5; d_gene: TRBD1; j_gene: TRBJ2-7; abundance: .
CDR3aa: CSVVGQVINRAKNIQYF; CDR3nt: TGCAGCGTTGTGGGACAGGTGATCAATCGGGCCAAAAACATTCAGTACTTC; v_gene: TRBV29-1; d_gene: TRBD1; j_gene: TRBJ2-4; abundance: few
CDR3aa: CASSPGDTYSGNTIYF; CDR3nt: TGTGCCAGCAGCCCGGGGGACACTTACTCTGGAAACACCATATATTTT; v_gene: TRBV9; d_gene: .; j_gene: TRBJ1-3; abundance: .
CDR3aa: CAISENSQYDTQYF; CDR3nt: TGTGCCATCAGTGAGAATAGCCAGTACGATACGCAGTATTTT; v_gene: TRBV10-3; d_gene: .; j_gene: TRBJ2-3; abundance: few
CDR3aa: CATSDNRAGRSYEQYF; CDR3nt: TGTGCCACCAGTGATAATCGGGCAGGGCGCTCCTACGAGCAGTACTTC; v_gene: TRBV24-1; d_gene: .; j_gene: TRBJ2-7; abundance: few
CDR3aa: CATSRESGLVGETQYF; CDR3nt: TGTGCCACCAGCAGAGAAAGCGGACTAGTTGGGGAGACCCAGTACTTC; v_gene: TRBV15; d_gene: TRBD2; j_gene: TRBJ2-5; abundance: few
CDR3aa: CASSLMTFRPYEQYF; CDR3nt: TGTGCCAGCAGCTTAATGACATTCCGACCTTACGAGCAGTACTTC; v_gene: TRBV7-8; d_gene: .; j_gene: TRBJ2-7; abundance: .
CDR3aa: CASSSGLAGPYNEQFF; CDR3nt: TGTGCCAGCAGTTCGGGACTAGCGGGTCCTTACAATGAGCAGTTCTTC; v_gene: TRBV12-3/TRBV12-4; d_gene: TRBD2; j_gene: TRBJ2-1; abundance: few
CDR3aa: CSVEGWNTEAFF; CDR3nt: TGCAGCGTTGAAGGGTGGAACACTGAAGCTTTCTTT; v_gene: TRBV29-1; d_gene: .; j_gene: TRBJ1-1; abundance: few
CDR3aa: CASSSQEWGRNTGELFF; CDR3nt: TGTGCCAGCAGTTCGCAGGAATGGGGGAGGAACACCGGGGAGCTGTTTTTT; v_gene: TRBV6-5; d_gene: .; j_gene: TRBJ2-2; abundance: few
CDR3aa: CASSYGTGGVKFEKLFF; CDR3nt: TGTGCCAGCAGTTACGGGACAGGGGGCGTAAAATTTGAAAAACTGTTTTTT; v_gene: TRBV6-5; d_gene: TRBD1; j_gene: TRBJ1-4; abundance: few
CDR3aa: CASSLVSRGLAGGGEQFF; CDR3nt: TGTGCCAGCAGCTTAGTATCCCGGGGGCTAGCGGGAGGGGGGGAGCAGTTCTTC; v_gene: TRBV11-2; d_gene: TRBD2; j_gene: TRBJ2-1; abundance: .
CDR3aa: CASRQAGAYGYTF; CDR3nt: TGCGCCAGCAGGCAGGCAGGGGCCTATGGCTACACCTTC; v_gene: TRBV4-3; d_gene: .; j_gene: TRBJ1-2; abundance: .
CDR3aa: CASSLFMGLAGGQETQYF; CDR3nt: TGTGCCAGCAGCTTATTTATGGGACTAGCGGGAGGACAAGAGACCCAGTACTTC; v_gene: TRBV11-2; d_gene: TRBD2; j_gene: TRBJ2-5; abundance: few
CDR3aa: CASSSRGLAGYLSSYNEQFF; CDR3nt: TGTGCCAGCAGCTCGAGGGGACTAGCGGGTTACCTGAGCTCCTACAATGAGCAGTTCTTC; v_gene: TRBV11-1; d_gene: TRBD2; j_gene: TRBJ2-1; abundance: few
CDR3aa: CASSDLGDRGYNEQFF; CDR3nt: TGTGCCAGTAGCGACCTCGGCGACAGGGGCTACAATGAGCAGTTCTTC; v_gene: TRBV19; d_gene: TRBD1; j_gene: TRBJ2-1; abundance: many
CDR3aa: CASSQPGGKLAKNIQYF; CDR3nt: TGCGCCAGCAGTCAACCTGGCGGGAAACTAGCCAAAAACATTCAGTACTTC; v_gene: TRBV23-1; d_gene: .; j_gene: TRBJ2-4; abundance: .
CDR3aa: CASSPQRAGELFF; CDR3nt: TGTGCCAGCTCACCACAGCGGGCCGGGGAGCTGTTTTTT; v_gene: TRBV18; d_gene: .; j_gene: TRBJ2-2; abundance: .
CDR3aa: CSVGGRLNYGYTF; CDR3nt: TGCAGCGTTGGCGGGAGACTTAACTATGGCTACACCTTC; v_gene: TRBV29-1; d_gene: .; j_gene: TRBJ1-2; abundance: few